The present entry profiles one T cell receptor beta chain with its context. CDR3 length equals 13 residues. V lost 5 bases and J lost 2; bases outside the gene matches: 2. Per the germline V gene, CDR1 is SGHVS and CDR2 is FQNEAQ. This entry belongs to a study of control samples from healthy donors and cancer patients. Measured with immunoSEQ multiplex PCR; TCRdb has only the in-frame clones, and not every one. This table holds about 86,000 clones, roughly 89% found once. This chain uses TRBV7-8 with TRBJ1-2, with 7 bases fitting TRBD1. Material for sequencing was PBMCs. This sequence was found in a woman between 45 and 65 years old with colorectal cancer. Here the CDR3 reads CASSETGNYGYTF. CDR3 DNA: TGTGCCAGCAGCGAGACAGGGAACTATGGCTACACCTTC.